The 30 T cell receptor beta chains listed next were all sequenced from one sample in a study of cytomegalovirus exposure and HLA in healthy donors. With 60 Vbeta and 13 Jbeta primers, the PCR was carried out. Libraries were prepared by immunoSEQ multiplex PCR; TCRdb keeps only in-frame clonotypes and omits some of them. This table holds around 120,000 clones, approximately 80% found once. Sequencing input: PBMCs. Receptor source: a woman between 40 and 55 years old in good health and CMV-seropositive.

As DNA, the CDR3 is TGTGCCAGCACCCCAAGTCGGGGGGGCAATCAGCCCCAGCATTTT. This encodes CASTPSRGGNQPQHF. J is TRBJ1-5 and V is TRBV6-1; the D gene is possibly TRBD1 (5 bases). Germline CDR1 is MNHNS and CDR2 is SASEGT. Trimming pared 7 bases from V and 2 bases from J, leaving 15 bases between. This CDR3 is 15 amino acids long.

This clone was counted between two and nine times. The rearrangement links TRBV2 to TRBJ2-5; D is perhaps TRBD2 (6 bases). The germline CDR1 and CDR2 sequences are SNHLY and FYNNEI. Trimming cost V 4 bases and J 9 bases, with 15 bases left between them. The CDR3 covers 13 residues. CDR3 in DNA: TGTGCCAGCAGTGGGTCGGAGGGAGCGGCCCAGTACTTC. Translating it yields CASSGSEGAAQYF. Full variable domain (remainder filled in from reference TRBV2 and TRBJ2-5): EPEVTQTPSHQVTQMGQEVILRCVPISNHLYFYWYRQILGQKVEFLVSFYNNEISEKSEIFDDQFSVERPDGSNFTLKIRSTKLEDSAMYFCASSGSEGAAQYFGPGTRLLVL.

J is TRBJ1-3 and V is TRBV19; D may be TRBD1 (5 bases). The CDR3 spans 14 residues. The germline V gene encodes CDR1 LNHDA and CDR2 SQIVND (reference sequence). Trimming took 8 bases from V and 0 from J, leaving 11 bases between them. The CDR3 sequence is CASSSGNSGNTIYF. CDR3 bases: TGTGCCAGTTCGTCAGGGAACTCTGGAAACACCATATATTTT.

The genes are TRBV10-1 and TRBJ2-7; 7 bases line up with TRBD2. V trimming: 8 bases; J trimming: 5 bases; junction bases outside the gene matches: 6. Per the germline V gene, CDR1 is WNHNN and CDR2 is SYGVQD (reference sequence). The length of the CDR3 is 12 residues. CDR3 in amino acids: CASAGRENEQYF. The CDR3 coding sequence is TGCGCCAGCGCAGGGCGGGAGAACGAGCAGTACTTC.

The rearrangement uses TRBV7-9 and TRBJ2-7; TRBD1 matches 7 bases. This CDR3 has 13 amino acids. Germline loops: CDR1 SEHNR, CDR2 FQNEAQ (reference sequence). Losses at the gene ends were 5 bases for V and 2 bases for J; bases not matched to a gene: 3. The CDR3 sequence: CASSRQGPYEQYF. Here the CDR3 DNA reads TGTGCCAGCAGCCGACAGGGACCCTACGAGCAGTACTTC.

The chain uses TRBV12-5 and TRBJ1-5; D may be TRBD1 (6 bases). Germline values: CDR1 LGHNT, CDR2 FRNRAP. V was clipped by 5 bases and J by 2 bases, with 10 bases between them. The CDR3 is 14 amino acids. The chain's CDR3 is CASGPGVGNQPQHF. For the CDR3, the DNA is TGTGCTAGTGGTCCAGGGGTCGGCAATCAGCCCCAGCATTTT.

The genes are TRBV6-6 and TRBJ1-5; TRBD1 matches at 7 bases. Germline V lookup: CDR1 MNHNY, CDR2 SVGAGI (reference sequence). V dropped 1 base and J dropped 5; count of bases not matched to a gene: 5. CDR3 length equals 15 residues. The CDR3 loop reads CASSYWGTVDQPQHF. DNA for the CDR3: TGTGCCAGCAGTTACTGGGGGACAGTAGATCAGCCCCAGCATTTT.

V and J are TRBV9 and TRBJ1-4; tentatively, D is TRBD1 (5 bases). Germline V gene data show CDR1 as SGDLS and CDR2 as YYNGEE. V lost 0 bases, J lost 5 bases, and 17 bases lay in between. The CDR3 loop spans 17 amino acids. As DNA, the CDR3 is TGTGCCAGCAGCGTAGGGGGCCTGACTCAAGGGAATGAAAAACTGTTTTTT. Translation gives CASSVGGLTQGNEKLFF.

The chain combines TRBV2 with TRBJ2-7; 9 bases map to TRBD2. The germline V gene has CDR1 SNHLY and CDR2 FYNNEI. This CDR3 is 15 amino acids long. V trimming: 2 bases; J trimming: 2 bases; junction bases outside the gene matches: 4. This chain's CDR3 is CASSERIAGAYEQYF. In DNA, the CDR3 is TGTGCCAGCAGTGAAAGAATAGCGGGGGCCTACGAGCAGTACTTC.

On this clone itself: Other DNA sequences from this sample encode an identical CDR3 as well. The CDR3 loop is CASSRGVGDSPLHF. CDR3 nucleotide sequence: TGTGCCAGCAGCCGCGGGGTGGGGGATTCACCCCTCCACTTT. The chain joins TRBV7-3 to TRBJ1-6; the D gene is possibly TRBD1 (5 bases). Trimming stripped 5 bases from V and 8 bases from J, with 13 bases between. Germline CDR1 is SGHTA and CDR2 is FQGTGA. The CDR3 runs to 14 residues.

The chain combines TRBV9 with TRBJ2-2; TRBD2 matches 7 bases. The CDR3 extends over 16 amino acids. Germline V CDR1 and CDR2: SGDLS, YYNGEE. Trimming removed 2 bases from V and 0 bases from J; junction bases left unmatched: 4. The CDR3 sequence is CASSVGAGANTGELFF. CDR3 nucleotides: TGTGCCAGCAGCGTTGGCGCGGGAGCGAACACCGGGGAGCTGTTTTTT.

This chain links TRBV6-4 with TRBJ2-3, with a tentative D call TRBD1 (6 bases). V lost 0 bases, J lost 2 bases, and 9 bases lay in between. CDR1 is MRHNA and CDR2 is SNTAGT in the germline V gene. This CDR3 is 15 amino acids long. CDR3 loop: CASSDSDRHTDTQYF. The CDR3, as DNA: TGTGCCAGCAGTGACTCAGACAGGCACACAGATACGCAGTATTTT.

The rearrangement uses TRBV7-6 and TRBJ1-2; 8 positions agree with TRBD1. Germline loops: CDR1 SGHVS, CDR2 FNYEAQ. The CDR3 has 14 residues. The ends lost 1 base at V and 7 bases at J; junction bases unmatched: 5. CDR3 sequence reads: CASSLEAGGSGYTF. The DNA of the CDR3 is TGTGCCAGCAGCTTAGAGGCAGGGGGCTCTGGCTACACCTTC. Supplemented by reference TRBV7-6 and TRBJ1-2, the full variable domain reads GAGVSQSPRYKVTKRGQDVALRCDPISGHVSLYWYRQALGQGPEFLTYFNYEAQQDKSGLPNDRFSAERPEGSISTLTIQRTEQRDSAMYRCASSLEAGGSGYTFGSGTRLTVV.

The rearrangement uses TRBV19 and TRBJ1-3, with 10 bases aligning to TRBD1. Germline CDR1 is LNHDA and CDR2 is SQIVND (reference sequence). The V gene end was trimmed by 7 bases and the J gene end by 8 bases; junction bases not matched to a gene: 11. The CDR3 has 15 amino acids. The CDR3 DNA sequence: TGTGCCAGTACCGCGGACAGGGGGGCCCCGGACACCATATATTTT. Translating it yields CASTADRGAPDTIYF.

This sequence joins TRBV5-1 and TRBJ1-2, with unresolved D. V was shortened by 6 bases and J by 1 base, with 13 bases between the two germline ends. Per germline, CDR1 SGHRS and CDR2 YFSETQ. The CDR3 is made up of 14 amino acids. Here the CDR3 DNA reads TGCGCCAGCACCTCCTCCGGCGGTAACTATGGCTACACCTTC. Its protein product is CASTSSGGNYGYTF.

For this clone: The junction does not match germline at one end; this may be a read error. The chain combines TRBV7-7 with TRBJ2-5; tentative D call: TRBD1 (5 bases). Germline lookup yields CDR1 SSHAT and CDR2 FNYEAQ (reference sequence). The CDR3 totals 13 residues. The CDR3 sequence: CASSFDRGETQYF. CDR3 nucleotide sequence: TGTGCTAGCAGCTTCGACAGAGGAGAGACCCAGTACTTC.

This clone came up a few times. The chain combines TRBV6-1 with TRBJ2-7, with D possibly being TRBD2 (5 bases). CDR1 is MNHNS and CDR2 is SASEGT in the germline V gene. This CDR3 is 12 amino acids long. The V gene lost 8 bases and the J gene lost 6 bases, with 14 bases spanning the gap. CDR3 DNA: TGTGCCAGCGTATCAGAGGGTGGCGAGCAGTACTTC. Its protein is CASVSEGGEQYF.

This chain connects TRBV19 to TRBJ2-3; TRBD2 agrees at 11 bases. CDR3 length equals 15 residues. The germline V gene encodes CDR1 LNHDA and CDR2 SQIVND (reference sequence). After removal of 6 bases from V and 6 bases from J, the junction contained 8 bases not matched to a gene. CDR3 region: CASRGGLAAWDTQYF. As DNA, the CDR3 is TGTGCCAGTAGGGGGGGACTAGCGGCTTGGGATACGCAGTATTTT.

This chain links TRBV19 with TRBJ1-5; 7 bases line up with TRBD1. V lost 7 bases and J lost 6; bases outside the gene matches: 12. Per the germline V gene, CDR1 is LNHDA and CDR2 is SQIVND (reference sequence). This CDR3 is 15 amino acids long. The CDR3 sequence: CASKIGRGLSQPQHF. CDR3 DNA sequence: TGTGCCAGTAAGATCGGGAGGGGGCTGAGTCAGCCCCAGCATTTT.

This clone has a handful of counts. The CDR3 nucleotides are TGTGCCAGCAGCCCACCCCGAGTTAATGAGCAGTTCTTC. This translates into CASSPPRVNEQFF. This chain joins TRBV7-8 and TRBJ2-1; D gene ambiguous. CDR3 size: 13 residues. Germline V CDR1 and CDR2: SGHVS, FQNEAQ. V was cut by 5 bases and J by 7 bases, with 12 bases left in between.

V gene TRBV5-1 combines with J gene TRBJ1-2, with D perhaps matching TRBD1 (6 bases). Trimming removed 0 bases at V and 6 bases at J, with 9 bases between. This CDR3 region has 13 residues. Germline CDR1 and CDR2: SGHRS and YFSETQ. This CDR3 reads CASSLEQGNGYTF. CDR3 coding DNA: TGCGCCAGCAGCTTGGAGCAGGGGAATGGCTACACCTTC.

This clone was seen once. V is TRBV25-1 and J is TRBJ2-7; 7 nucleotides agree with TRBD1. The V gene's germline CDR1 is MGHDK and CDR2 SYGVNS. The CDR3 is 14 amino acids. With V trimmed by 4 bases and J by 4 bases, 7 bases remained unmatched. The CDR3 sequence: CASSAPGQRYEQYF. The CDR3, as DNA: TGTGCCAGCAGTGCCCCGGGACAGAGATACGAGCAGTACTTC.

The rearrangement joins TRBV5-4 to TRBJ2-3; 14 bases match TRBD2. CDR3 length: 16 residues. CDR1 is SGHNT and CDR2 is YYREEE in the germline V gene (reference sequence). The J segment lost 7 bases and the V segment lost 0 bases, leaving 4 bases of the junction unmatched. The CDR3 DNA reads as TGTGCCAGCAGCTTGGGACTAGCGGGGGGGCAACATACGCAGTATTTT. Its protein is CASSLGLAGGQHTQYF.

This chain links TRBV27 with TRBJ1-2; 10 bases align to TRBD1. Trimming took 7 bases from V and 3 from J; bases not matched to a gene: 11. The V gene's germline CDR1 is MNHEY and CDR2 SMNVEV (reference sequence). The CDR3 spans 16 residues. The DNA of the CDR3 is TGTGCCAGCACCCCGGACAGGGGGAGAGGGGACTATGGCTACACCTTC. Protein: CASTPDRGRGDYGYTF.

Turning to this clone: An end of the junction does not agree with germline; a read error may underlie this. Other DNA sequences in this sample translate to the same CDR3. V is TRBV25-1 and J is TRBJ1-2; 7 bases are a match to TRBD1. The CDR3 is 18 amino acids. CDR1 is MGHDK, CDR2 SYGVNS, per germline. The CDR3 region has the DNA TGTGCCAGCAGTGAATATTTGAGCCTGGGACAGACCAACTACGGCTACACCTTC. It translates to CASSEYLSLGQTNYGYTF.

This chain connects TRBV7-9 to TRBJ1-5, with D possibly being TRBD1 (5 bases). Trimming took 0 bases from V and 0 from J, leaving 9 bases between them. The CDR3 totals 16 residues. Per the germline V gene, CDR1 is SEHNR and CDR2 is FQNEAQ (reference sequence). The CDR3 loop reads CASSLAGGYSNQPQHF. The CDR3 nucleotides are TGTGCCAGCAGCTTAGCTGGGGGGTATAGCAATCAGCCCCAGCATTTT.

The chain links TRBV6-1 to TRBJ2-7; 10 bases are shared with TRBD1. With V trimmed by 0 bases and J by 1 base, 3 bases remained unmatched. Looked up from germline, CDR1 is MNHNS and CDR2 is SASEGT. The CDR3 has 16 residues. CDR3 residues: CASSEALGQGSYEQYF. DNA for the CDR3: TGTGCCAGCAGTGAAGCGTTGGGACAGGGGTCCTACGAGCAGTACTTC.

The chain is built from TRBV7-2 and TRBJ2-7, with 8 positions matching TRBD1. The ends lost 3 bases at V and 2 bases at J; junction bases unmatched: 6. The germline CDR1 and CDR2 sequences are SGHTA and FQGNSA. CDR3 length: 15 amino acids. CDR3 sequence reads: CASSFGPGQAYEQYF. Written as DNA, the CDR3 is TGTGCCAGCAGCTTTGGGCCGGGACAGGCCTACGAGCAGTACTTC.

CDR3 nucleotide sequence: TGTGCCAGCCCTCCCAGGGCGGATAATGAAAAACTGTTTTTT. This translates into CASPPRADNEKLFF. The rearrangement joins TRBV5-8 to TRBJ1-4; TRBD1 is a possible D gene (5 bases). Per the germline V gene, CDR1 is SGHTS and CDR2 is YDEGEE. The length of the CDR3 is 14 residues. Trimming took 7 bases from V and 4 from J, leaving 14 bases between them.

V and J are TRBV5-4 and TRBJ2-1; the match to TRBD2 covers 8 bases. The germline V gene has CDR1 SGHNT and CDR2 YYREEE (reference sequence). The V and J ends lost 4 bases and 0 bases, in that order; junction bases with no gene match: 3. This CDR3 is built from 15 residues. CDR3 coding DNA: TGTGCCAGCAGCCGAAGCGGGAGCTCCTACAATGAGCAGTTCTTC. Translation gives CASSRSGSSYNEQFF.